This T cell receptor (beta chain) was identified in a study of T cells in Graves' hyperthyroidism and ophthalmopathy. General study findings and limits: Most clonotypes expanded in thyroid above 0.001 were likewise present in blood.

TCR beta CDR3 sequences were amplified from RNA transcripts. RT-PCR in the first round (using the HTBI primer set) targeted the TCR CDR3. One entry per CDR3 protein results from TCRdb running MiXCR on the multiplex PCR reads. The table includes around 340,000 distinct CDR3 sequences, 15% to 20% detected once. As concerns this clonotype: As yet, its antigen is unknown.

The germline CDR1 and CDR2 sequences are MNHNS and SASEGT. The CDR3 runs to 15 residues. V lost 6 bases and J 4 bases, leaving 18 bases between the germline ends. This receptor was taken from a woman in her forties with Graves' ophthalmopathy. The gene calls are TRBV6-1 and TRBJ1-1; perhaps TRBD1 as D (5 bases). Sequenced material: blood. The CDR3 sequence: CASSAGGGRGTEAFF. DNA of the CDR3: TGTGCCAGCAGCGCGGGCGGGGGACGGGGCACTGAAGCTTTCTTT.